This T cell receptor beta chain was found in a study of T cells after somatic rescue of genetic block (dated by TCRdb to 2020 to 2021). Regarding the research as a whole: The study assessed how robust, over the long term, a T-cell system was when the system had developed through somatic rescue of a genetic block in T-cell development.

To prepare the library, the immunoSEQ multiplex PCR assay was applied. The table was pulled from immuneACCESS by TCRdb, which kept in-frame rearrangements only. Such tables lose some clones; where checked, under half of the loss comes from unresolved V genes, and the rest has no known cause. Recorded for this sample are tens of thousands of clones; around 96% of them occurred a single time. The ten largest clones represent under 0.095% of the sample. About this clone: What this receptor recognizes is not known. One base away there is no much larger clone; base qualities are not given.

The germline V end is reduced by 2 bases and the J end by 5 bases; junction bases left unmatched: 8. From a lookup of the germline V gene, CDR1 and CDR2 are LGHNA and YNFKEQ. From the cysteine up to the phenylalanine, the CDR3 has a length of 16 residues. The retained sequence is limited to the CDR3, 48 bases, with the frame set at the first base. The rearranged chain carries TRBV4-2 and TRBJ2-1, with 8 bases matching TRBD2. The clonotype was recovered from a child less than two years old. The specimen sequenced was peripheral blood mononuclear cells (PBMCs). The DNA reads TGTGCCAGCAGCCAATGGTCGGTAGCGGGACACAATGAGCAGTTCTTC. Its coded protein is CASSQWSVAGHNEQFF.